The text below deals with one T cell receptor beta chain. Lacking the conserved final phenylalanine or tryptophan, this CDR3 likely reflects a read error. The data originate from a study of cytomegalovirus exposure and HLA in healthy donors. As for the study in general: In an earlier analysis, approximately 120 million unique TCR beta sequences were found from about 180 million T cells.

PCR employed 60 Vbeta and 13 Jbeta primers. The data were produced by immunoSEQ multiplex PCR, yet TCRdb's version contains in-frame clones alone and is incomplete. The sample has about 150,000 clones; 60% to 85% are singletons. V shed 4 bases, J shed 2 bases, and the junction held 4 bases outside the gene matches. Per the germline V gene, CDR1 is MNHEY and CDR2 is SMNVEV (reference sequence). The CDR3 consists of 14 residues. Sequences were obtained from PBMCs. This chain joins TRBV27 and TRBJ2-7, with TRBD2 identical over 8 bases. This clonotype originated in a man aged 35-49 years in good health and CMV-seropositive. For the CDR3, the DNA is TGTGCCAGCAGTTACACTAGCGGAACCTACGAGCAGTACCTC. Its translation is CASSYTSGTYEQYL.